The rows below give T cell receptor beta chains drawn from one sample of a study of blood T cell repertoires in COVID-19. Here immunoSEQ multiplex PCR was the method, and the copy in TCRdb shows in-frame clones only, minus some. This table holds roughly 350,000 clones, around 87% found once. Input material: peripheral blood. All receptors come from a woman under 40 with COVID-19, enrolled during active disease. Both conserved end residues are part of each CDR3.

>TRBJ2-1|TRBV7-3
CASSELAGGYNEQFF
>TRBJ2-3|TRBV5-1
CASSLAGTDTQYF
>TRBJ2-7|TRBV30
CAWTSGFQYEQYF
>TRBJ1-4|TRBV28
CASSGTGEGEKLFF
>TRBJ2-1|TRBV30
CAWSVKLATTYNEQFF
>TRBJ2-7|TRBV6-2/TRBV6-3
CASSYADEQYF
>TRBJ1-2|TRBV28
CASSLADRYRYGYTF
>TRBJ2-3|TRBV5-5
CASSFSGFLTDTQYF
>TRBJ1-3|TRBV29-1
CSAAKSLGNTIYF
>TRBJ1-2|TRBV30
CAWNDREGYTF
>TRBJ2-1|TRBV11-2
CASSFSGRLYNEQFF
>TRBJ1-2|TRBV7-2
CASSLSQGASNGYTF
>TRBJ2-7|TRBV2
CATLIQQGTSYEQYF
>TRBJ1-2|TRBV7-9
CASSLTRRPGGYTF
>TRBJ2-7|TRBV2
CASSGLAGGSVEQYF
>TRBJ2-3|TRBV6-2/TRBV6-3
CASSYSSWTGSPDTQYF
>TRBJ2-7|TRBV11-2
CASSLSPGYEQYF
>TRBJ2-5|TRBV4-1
CASSQKDRAETQYF
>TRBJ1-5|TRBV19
CASSWTGTGNQPQHF
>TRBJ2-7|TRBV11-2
CASSPRLGQSYEQYF
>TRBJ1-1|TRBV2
CASRPTGGDTEAFF
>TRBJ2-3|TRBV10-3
CAISNGQGNTDTQYF
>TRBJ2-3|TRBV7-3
CASSLNPGLDTQYF
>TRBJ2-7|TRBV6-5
CAITHGTSGSYEQYF
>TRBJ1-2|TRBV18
CASSPGQILYGYTF
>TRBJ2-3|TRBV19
CASSIGGSADTQYF
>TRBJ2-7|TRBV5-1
CASSDRDSSYEQYF
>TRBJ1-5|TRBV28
CASSFSGESGNQPQHF
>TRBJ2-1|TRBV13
CASSRAGTGTDEQFF
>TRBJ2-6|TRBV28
CASSLSRVLLAGANVLTF
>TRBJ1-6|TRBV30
CAWSRLQGLDNSPLHF
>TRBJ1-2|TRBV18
CASSLRQTSLPGYTF
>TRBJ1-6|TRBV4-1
CASSQRVPSSYNSPLHF
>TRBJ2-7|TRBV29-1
CSVETVGQGSYEQYF
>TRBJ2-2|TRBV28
CASRGLAGGAGELFF
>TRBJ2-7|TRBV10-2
CASSEAAGRDEQYF
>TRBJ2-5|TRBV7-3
CASSLTGTSGPETQYF
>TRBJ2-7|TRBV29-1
CSVEWDTSYEQYF